This T cell receptor (beta chain) appears in the sequencing data of a study of T-cell memory formation after mild COVID-19. Study context: Clusters were largely donor specific. The study, taken as a whole, reports: For second-wave clones that peaked at day 37, SARS-CoV-2 specificity went unverified. Memory cells collected pre-infection included some clones that later responded, suggesting cross-reactive memory joined.

Details on this clonotype: As yet, its antigen is unknown.

TCRdb analysed the 5' RACE reads with MiXCR anew, one entry per CDR3 protein. The sample carries about 560,000 distinct CDR3 sequences, around 15% recorded once. The sample was PBMCs or a T cell subset sorted from them (not recorded which). The clonotype was recovered from an adult woman who had mild COVID-19 (a few samples of this study predate the infection). Cell type and time point are not known.

CDR3: CSAVPGLVTNEQFF. The DNA of the CDR3 is TGCAGCGCTGTTCCGGGACTAGTGACAAATGAGCAGTTCTTC. The chain has TRBV29-1 and TRBJ2-1; 8 bases are shared with TRBD2. Germline V CDR1 and CDR2: SQVTM, ANQGSEA. The trim removed 7 bases at V and 7 bases at J, leaving 12 bases unmatched. This CDR3 has 14 amino acids.